This T cell receptor beta chain is drawn from a study of shared clonotypes between healthy human individuals. Study results and caveats: Among the subsets, naive ones generally showed larger estimated richness than memory ones.

On this clone itself: Antigen: not known.

Sequencing used immunoSEQ multiplex PCR; TCRdb keeps in-frame clones, though not all of them. The repertoire holds around 1.6 million clones, with about 98% as singletons. The CDR3 contains 16 residues. CDR1 is KGHSH and CDR2 is LQKENI in the germline V gene. The ends were cut back, 4 bases at V and 0 bases at J, with 15 bases in the middle. The rearrangement joins TRBV18 to TRBJ2-5; no clear D gene. The origin of this receptor is a young man in good health. Source material: naive CD4+ T cells sorted from blood. The subset was: CD45RA+ positively selected. The chain's CDR3 is CASSLLTYRYQETQYF. CDR3 in DNA: TGTGCCAGCTCACTCCTGACATATAGGTACCAAGAGACCCAGTACTTC. Supplemented by reference TRBV18 and TRBJ2-5, the full variable domain reads NAGVMQNPRHLVRRRGQEARLRCSPMKGHSHVYWYRQLPEEGLKFMVYLQKENIIDESGMPKERFSAEFPKEGPSILRIQQVVRGDSAAYFCASSLLTYRYQETQYFGPGTRLLVL.